These 5 T cell receptor beta chains share one sample of origin, sequenced in a study of blood T cell repertoires in COVID-19 (dated by TCRdb to the early 2020s). Library method: the immunoSEQ multiplex PCR assay. Drawn from immuneACCESS, this table holds only the in-frame rearrangements with V and J called that TCRdb kept. Clones are partly lost; checked studies trace under half to an unresolved V gene and leave the rest unexplained. The sample contains about 180,000 clones, around 83% of them found a single time. The ten biggest clones cover 7.6% of the sample. Sequenced input: peripheral blood. Receptors were obtained from a woman between 65 and 79 years old with COVID-19, enrolled during active disease.

The chain recombines TRBV5-6 with TRBJ1-6; D ambiguous. In germline, CDR1 is SGHDT, CDR2 YYEEEE. V shed 1 base and J shed 7 bases, with 6 bases lying between them. The CDR3 is 13 amino acids. CDR3 loop: CASSLSANSPLHF. CDR3 nucleotides: TGTGCCAGCAGCTTGAGTGCGAATTCACCCCTCCACTTT.

The CDR3 DNA is TGCGCCAGCAGTGAGCTAGTCACCGAGCAGTACTTC. It specifies CASSELVTEQYF. The rearrangement links TRBV10-2 to TRBJ2-7; no firm D call. The length of the CDR3 is 12 residues. V dropped 2 bases and J dropped 6 bases, with 8 bases sitting between them. Germline values: CDR1 WSHSY, CDR2 SAAADI.

This chain joins TRBV28 and TRBJ1-5; tentatively, D is TRBD1 (6 bases). CDR1 is MDHEN, CDR2 SYDVKM, per germline. Between the trimmed V and J ends, which lost 6 bases and 11 bases, there was a span of 29 bases. The CDR3 has 17 residues. The CDR3 spells CASSLPPRLGADGAQHF. Written as DNA, the CDR3 is TGTGCCAGCAGCTTACCTCCTCGCCTGGGGGCGGATGGGGCCCAGCATTTT.

The CDR3 here is CASSQVAGQARTNEKLFF. The CDR3 nucleotides read TGTGCCAGCAGCCAAGTTGCGGGACAGGCCCGTACTAATGAAAAACTGTTTTTT. This sequence joins TRBV14 and TRBJ1-4; 8 bases line up with TRBD1. Per the germline V gene, CDR1 is SGHDN and CDR2 is FVKESK. The CDR3 contains 18 residues. J was trimmed by 2 bases and V by 1 base; bases with no gene match: 9.

This rearrangement joins TRBV5-4 to TRBJ1-1, with D tentatively TRBD1 (6 bases). Germline lookup yields CDR1 SGHNT and CDR2 YYREEE (reference sequence). The CDR3 loop spans 15 amino acids. Trimming stripped 0 bases from V and 6 bases from J, with 15 bases between. The CDR3 DNA sequence: TGTGCCAGCAGCTTGGAAACAGGGAAAAATGCTGAAGCTTTCTTT. It specifies CASSLETGKNAEAFF.